The clone carrying this T cell receptor beta chain is a singleton in its sample. The sample originates from a study of blood T cell repertoires in COVID-19. Study processing details: Cell counts per sample came from amplifying reference gene primers. Data came from immunoSEQ multiplex PCR; TCRdb stores just in-frame clones and leaves some out. Clone size and the V and J calls come from that table; the DNA yielded D and trimming. Among around 140,000 clones listed, more than 75% were seen once. The CDR3 spans 13 residues. Trimming removed 4 bases from V and 1 base from J, with 7 bases in between. In germline, CDR1 is MGHDK, CDR2 SYGVNS.

V gene TRBV25-1 combines with J gene TRBJ1-1; D unclear. The sequencing sample was made of peripheral blood. This sequence was found in an older man with acute or convalescent COVID-19. CDR3 bases: TGTGCCAGCAGTGCCCAGGAGAACACTGAAGCTTTCTTT. Encoded protein: CASSAQENTEAFF. Drawing the rest from reference TRBV25-1 and TRBJ1-1, the complete variable domain is EADIYQTPRYLVIGTGKKITLECSQTMGHDKMYWYQQDPGMELHLIHYSYGVNSTEKGDLSSESTVSRIRTEHFPLTLESARPSHTSQYLCASSAQENTEAFFGQGTRLTVV.